A single sample is the source of the 7 T cell receptor beta chains below, sequenced in a study of naive and memory T cell subsets. Two oligonucleotides, mixed equimolar, formed the beta constant-region primer covering TRBC1 and TRBC2. MiXCR, applied by TCRdb to the UMI-ligation and nested PCR reads, yields one record per CDR3 protein. Of some 21,000 distinct CDR3 sequences in the sample, 8% to 13% were seen once. Sequenced: central memory CD8+ T cells from blood. The receptors here all came from a human donor in good health.

This clonotype was observed many times. This chain links TRBV28 with TRBJ2-1, with D unresolved. Germline loops: CDR1 MDHEN, CDR2 SYDVKM. V lost 8 bases and J lost 4, with 3 bases in between. This CDR3 is 10 amino acids long. The CDR3 here is CASGYNEQFF. The CDR3 DNA reads TGTGCCAGCGGGTACAATGAGCAGTTCTTC. Using reference TRBV28 and TRBJ2-1 for the parts outside the CDR3, the full variable domain is DVKVTQSSRYLVKRTGEKVFLECVQDMDHENMFWYRQDPGLGLRLIYFSYDVKMKEKGDIPEGYSVSREKKERFSLILESASTNQTSMYLCASGYNEQFFGPGTRLTVL.

This chain joins TRBV19 and TRBJ2-3; D ambiguous. CDR1 and CDR2 from the germline V gene are LNHDA and SQIVND (reference sequence). V was pared by 3 bases and J by 5 bases, with 3 bases between. The CDR3 totals 11 residues. CDR3 sequence: CASSIEDTQYF. DNA for the CDR3: TGTGCCAGTAGTATTGAAGATACGCAGTATTTT.

This clonotype was counted at least ten times. The chain recombines TRBV24-1 with TRBJ2-3; 8 bases fit TRBD2. CDR3 size: 16 residues. CDR1 and CDR2 from the germline V gene are KGHDR and SFDVKD. V was pared by 2 bases and J by 6 bases, with 9 bases of the junction left unmatched. The CDR3 nucleotides read TGTGCCACCAGTGATTATCGAGCGGGAGATTCCGATACGCAGTATTTT. As protein: CATSDYRAGDSDTQYF.

The CDR3 DNA sequence: TGCAGTGCTAGACAGGGCTACGAGCAGTACTTC. It encodes CSARQGYEQYF. V gene TRBV20-1 combines with J gene TRBJ2-7; maybe TRBD1 (5 bases). V shed 2 bases and J shed 3 bases, with 5 bases lying between them. Germline V gene data show CDR1 as DFQATT and CDR2 as SNEGSKA (reference sequence). CDR3 length: 11 amino acids.

The sample holds many counts of this clonotype. This chain joins TRBV6-5 and TRBJ2-5; no clear D. Trimming took 0 bases from V and 0 from J, leaving 8 bases between them. Germline V gene lookup returns CDR1 MNHEY and CDR2 SVGAGI. The CDR3 totals 15 residues. The CDR3 DNA reads as TGTGCCAGCAGTTACTCGGGCGCGGACCAAGAGACCCAGTACTTC. It translates to CASSYSGADQETQYF.

This clonotype was detected only a few times. Being one base from a much bigger clone, this may be a read error. The chain uses TRBV20-1 and TRBJ1-1; D gene uncertain. This CDR3 is built from 13 residues. Germline CDR1 is DFQATT and CDR2 is SNEGSKA (reference sequence). V lost 3 bases and J lost 3, with 11 bases in between. CDR3 region: CSARGAADTEAFF. CDR3 nucleotides: TGCAGTGCTAGGGGTGCAGCGGACACTGAAGCTTTCTTT.

This sequence joins TRBV7-8 and TRBJ1-3; D possibly corresponds to TRBD1 (6 bases). Germline assignment: CDR1 SGHVS and CDR2 FQNEAQ. Trimming left V 5 bases short and J 4 bases short, with 12 bases between. There are 14 residues in the CDR3. Here the CDR3 reads CASSHLQGGNTIYF. In nucleotides, the CDR3 is TGTGCCAGCAGCCATCTTCAGGGGGGAAACACCATATATTTT.